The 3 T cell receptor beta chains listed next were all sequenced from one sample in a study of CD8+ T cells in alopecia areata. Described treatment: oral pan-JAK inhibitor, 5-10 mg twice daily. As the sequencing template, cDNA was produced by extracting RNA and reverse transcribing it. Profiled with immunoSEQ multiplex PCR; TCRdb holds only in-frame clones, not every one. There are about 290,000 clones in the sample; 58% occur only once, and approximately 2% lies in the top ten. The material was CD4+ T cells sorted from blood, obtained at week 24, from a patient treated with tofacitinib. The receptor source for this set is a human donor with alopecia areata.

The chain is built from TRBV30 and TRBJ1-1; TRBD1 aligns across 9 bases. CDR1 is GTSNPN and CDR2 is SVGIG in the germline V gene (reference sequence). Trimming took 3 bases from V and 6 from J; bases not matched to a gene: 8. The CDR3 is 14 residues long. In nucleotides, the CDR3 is TGTGCCTGGAGAGGGACAGGGTTTCTAGCTGAAGCTTTCTTT. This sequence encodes CAWRGTGFLAEAFF.

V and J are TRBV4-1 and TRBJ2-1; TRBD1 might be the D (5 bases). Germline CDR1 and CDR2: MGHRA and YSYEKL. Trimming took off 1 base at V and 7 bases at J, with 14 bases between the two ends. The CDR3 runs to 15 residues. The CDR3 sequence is CASSQGRQGRNEQFF. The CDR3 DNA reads TGCGCCAGCAGCCAAGGACGGCAGGGCCGGAATGAGCAGTTCTTC.

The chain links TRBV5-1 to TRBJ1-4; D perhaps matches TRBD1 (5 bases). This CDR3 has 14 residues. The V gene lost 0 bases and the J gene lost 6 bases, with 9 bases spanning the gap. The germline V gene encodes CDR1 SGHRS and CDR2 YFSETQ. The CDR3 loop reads CASSLGTFDEKLFF. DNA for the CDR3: TGCGCCAGCAGCTTGGGGACATTCGATGAAAAACTGTTTTTT.